Shown below are 5 T cell receptor beta chains from a single sample sequenced in a study of CD8+ T cells in alopecia areata. The authors extracted RNA and reverse transcribed it into cDNA as the sequencing template. The assay was immunoSEQ multiplex PCR, and TCRdb's table has in-frame clones only and misses some. The table shows 140,000 to 150,000 clones, with approximately 65% occurring only once. The sequencing sample was made of CD8+ T cells sorted from blood. The origin of the receptors is a human donor in good health.

The CDR3 loop reads CASRKGTGYQPQHF. The CDR3 DNA follows: TGTGCCAGTAGGAAAGGTACAGGTTATCAGCCCCAGCATTTT. This chain joins TRBV19 and TRBJ1-5; D might be TRBD1 (5 bases). Germline V gives CDR1 LNHDA, CDR2 SQIVND (reference sequence). Trimming left V 6 bases short and J 5 bases short, with 14 bases between. The CDR3 totals 14 residues.

V gene TRBV5-6 combines with J gene TRBJ1-1, with D perhaps matching TRBD1 (5 bases). The CDR3 is 14 amino acids. The V gene lost 3 bases and the J gene lost 3 bases, with 12 bases spanning the gap. Germline assignment: CDR1 SGHDT and CDR2 YYEEEE. CDR3 region: CASSWQGLDTEAFF. The CDR3 DNA is TGTGCCAGCAGCTGGCAGGGTTTGGACACTGAAGCTTTCTTT.

On this clone: Relative to the germline gene, one junction end is altered; a read error may explain this. The genes are TRBV5-1 and TRBJ2-1; D gene ambiguous. Germline V gene data show CDR1 as SGHRS and CDR2 as YFSETQ. The CDR3 is 12 amino acids. CDR3 protein: CASSVTYDEQFF. In DNA, the CDR3 is TGCGCCAGCAGTGTAACCTACGATGAGCAGTTCTTC.

This clone was counted only a few times. This chain links TRBV19 with TRBJ2-4, with 8 bases fitting TRBD2. This CDR3 has 12 residues. The V segment lost 5 bases and the J segment 7 bases; nucleotides outside the gene matches: 1. Germline CDR1 LNHDA, CDR2 SQIVND (reference sequence). Here the CDR3 reads CASSSGGNIQYF. DNA for the CDR3: TGTGCCAGTAGTTCGGGAGGGAACATTCAGTACTTC.

The CDR3 here is CSVEGRREGTYNEQFF. The CDR3 DNA sequence: TGCAGCGTTGAAGGTCGGCGGGAGGGTACCTACAATGAGCAGTTCTTC. This sequence joins TRBV29-1 and TRBJ2-1; 9 bases are shared with TRBD2. After removal of 1 base from V and 2 bases from J, the junction contained 6 bases not matched to a gene. This CDR3 spans 16 amino acids. In germline, CDR1 is SQVTM, CDR2 ANQGSEA.